The 5 T cell receptor beta chains reported below all come from one sample, sequenced in a study of blood T cell repertoires in COVID-19. Assay used: immunoSEQ multiplex PCR; TCRdb lists only in-frame clones, some missing. The sample includes about 260,000 clones, approximately 90% of them seen just once. The sample comprised peripheral blood. Receptor source: a man aged 55-75 years who had recovered from COVID-19.

This chain connects TRBV27 to TRBJ1-5; D is uncertain. Germline CDR1 and CDR2: MNHEY and SMNVEV (reference sequence). V lost 4 bases, J lost 4 bases, and 11 bases lay in between. The CDR3 sequence is 14 residues long. DNA of the CDR3: TGTGCCAGCAGTTCCACCGAGAGAAATCAGCCCCAGCATTTT. Protein product: CASSSTERNQPQHF.

The V call is TRBV30, the J call TRBJ2-1; 7 bases agree with TRBD1. Per germline, CDR1 GTSNPN and CDR2 SVGIG (reference sequence). V was clipped by 7 bases and J by 5 bases; unmatched bases: 17. The CDR3 has 16 residues. CDR3 protein: CASTRGVRGIDNEQFF. CDR3 sequence (DNA): TGTGCCTCCACAAGGGGTGTCAGGGGGATCGACAATGAGCAGTTCTTC.

The chain links TRBV7-2 to TRBJ1-1; D ambiguous. Per germline, CDR1 SGHTA and CDR2 FQGNSA. Deletions cut 2 bases from V and 1 base from J, with 11 bases between. The CDR3 consists of 15 residues. CDR3 amino acids: CASSLRAGWNTEAFF. The CDR3 coding sequence is TGTGCCAGCAGCTTACGGGCGGGGTGGAACACTGAAGCTTTCTTT.

The chain carries TRBV4-1 and TRBJ1-2; D is perhaps TRBD1 (5 bases). Germline values: CDR1 MGHRA, CDR2 YSYEKL. Trimming took off 3 bases at V and 4 bases at J, with 9 bases between the two ends. The CDR3 runs to 13 residues. The CDR3 nucleotides read TGCGCCAGCAGCCAGGGGGACTTCTATGGCTACACCTTC. Translation gives CASSQGDFYGYTF.

The J gene is TRBJ2-6, the V gene TRBV6-2 or TRBV6-3; D is perhaps TRBD1 (5 bases). The V gene lost 5 bases and the J gene lost 4 bases, with 12 bases spanning the gap. The CDR3 is made up of 15 amino acids. The germline CDR1 and CDR2 sequences are MNHEY and SVGEGT. CDR3 DNA sequence: TGTGCCAGCAGTCTGCAGGGAAACGGGGCCAACGTCCTGACTTTC. Its protein product is CASSLQGNGANVLTF.